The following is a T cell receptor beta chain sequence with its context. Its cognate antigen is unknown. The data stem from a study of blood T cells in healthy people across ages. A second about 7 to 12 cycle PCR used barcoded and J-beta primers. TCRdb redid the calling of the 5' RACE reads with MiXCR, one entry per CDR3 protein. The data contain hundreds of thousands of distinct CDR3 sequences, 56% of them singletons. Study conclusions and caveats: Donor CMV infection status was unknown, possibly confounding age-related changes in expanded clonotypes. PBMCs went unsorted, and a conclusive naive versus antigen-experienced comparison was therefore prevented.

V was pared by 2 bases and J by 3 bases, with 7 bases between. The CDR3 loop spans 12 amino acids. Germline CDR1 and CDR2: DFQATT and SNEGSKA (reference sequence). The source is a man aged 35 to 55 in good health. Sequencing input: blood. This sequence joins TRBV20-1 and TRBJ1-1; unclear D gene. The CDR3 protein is CSARSQYTEAFF. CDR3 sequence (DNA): TGCAGTGCTAGAAGTCAGTACACTGAAGCTTTCTTT.